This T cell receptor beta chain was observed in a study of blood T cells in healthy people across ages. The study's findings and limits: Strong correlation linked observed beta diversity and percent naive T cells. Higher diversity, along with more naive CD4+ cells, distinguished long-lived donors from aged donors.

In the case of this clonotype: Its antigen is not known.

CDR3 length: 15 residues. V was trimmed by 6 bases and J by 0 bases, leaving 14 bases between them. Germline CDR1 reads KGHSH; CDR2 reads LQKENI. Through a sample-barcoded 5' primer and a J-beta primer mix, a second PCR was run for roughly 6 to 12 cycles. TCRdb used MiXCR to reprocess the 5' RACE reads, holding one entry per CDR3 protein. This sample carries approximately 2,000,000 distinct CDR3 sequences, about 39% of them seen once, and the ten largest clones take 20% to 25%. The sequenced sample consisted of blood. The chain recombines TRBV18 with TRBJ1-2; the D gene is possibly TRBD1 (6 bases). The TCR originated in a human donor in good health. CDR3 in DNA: TGTGCCAGCTCGGGAAGGACAGATCCTAACTATGGCTACACCTTC. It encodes CASSGRTDPNYGYTF.